Sequencing of this T cell receptor beta chain was carried out in a study of cytomegalovirus exposure and HLA in healthy donors. V was cut by 8 bases and J by 7 bases, with 15 bases left in between. There are 13 residues in the CDR3. Per germline, CDR1 MRHNA and CDR2 SNTAGT. Method: immunoSEQ multiplex PCR; TCRdb's copy keeps in-frame clones and lacks some. There are about 200,000 clones in the sample; about three quarters occur only once, and around 1.2% lies in the top ten. Material: PBMCs. This chain joins TRBV6-4 and TRBJ2-1, with D perhaps TRBD1 (6 bases). This clonotype was sampled from a woman aged 25 to 39 in good health and CMV-seronegative. The CDR3 sequence is CASSFTGQNEQFF. CDR3 bases: TGTGCCAGCTCGTTCACAGGGCAGAATGAGCAGTTCTTC.